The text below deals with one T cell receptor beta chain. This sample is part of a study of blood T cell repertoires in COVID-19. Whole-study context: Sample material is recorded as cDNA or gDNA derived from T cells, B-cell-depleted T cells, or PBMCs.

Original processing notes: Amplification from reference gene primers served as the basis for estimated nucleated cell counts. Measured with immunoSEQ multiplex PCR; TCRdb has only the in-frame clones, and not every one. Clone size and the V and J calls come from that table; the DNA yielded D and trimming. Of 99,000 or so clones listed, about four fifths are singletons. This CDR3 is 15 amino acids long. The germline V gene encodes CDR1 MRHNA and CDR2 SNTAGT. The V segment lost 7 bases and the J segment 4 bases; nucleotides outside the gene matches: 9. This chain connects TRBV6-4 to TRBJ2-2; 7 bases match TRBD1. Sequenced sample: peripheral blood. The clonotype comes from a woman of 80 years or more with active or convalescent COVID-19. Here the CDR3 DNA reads TGTGCCAGCAAGAACACAGGGGCGGGCACCGGGGAGCTGTTTTTT. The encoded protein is CASKNTGAGTGELFF.